The present entry profiles one T cell receptor beta chain with its context. Its antigen is not known. The record originates from a study of T cell repertoires in cytomegalovirus infection. About the research overall: Well-studied HLA-B-restricted CMV epitopes were used in the study alongside recently identified HLA-C-restricted ones. Public TCR beta signatures marked donors with CMV infection and the matching HLA.

The V segment lost 6 bases and the J segment 5 bases; nucleotides outside the gene matches: 11. The CDR3 sequence is 16 residues long. TCRdb redid the calling of the reads with MiXCR, one entry per CDR3 protein. The sample lists 150,000 or so distinct CDR3 sequences, about 20% occurring once. This sequence joins TRBV12-3 or TRBV12-4 and TRBJ2-3; 10 bases are a match to TRBD2. Sequenced material: CD8+ T cells from cultured PBMCs, taken from culture after CMV antigen stimulation. The clonotype was recovered from a human donor in good health (CMV status not recorded). Some clones in this sample may be carry-over from other donors' samples. The CDR3 loop reads CASSPGSGGVGDTQYF. The CDR3 DNA follows: TGTGCCAGCAGCCCCGGGAGCGGGGGGGTGGGAGATACGCAGTATTTT.